Listed here is a single T cell receptor (beta chain). Per the original methods: Reference gene primer amplification gave nucleated cell count estimates. Clones were read by immunoSEQ multiplex PCR, and TCRdb kept only the in-frame ones, dropping some. V, J and clone size reflect that table, while D and trimming were determined from the DNA. The sample lists about 330,000 clones, approximately 90% occurring once. The record originates from a study of blood T cell repertoires in COVID-19. Study-level information: From the United States, Italy and Spain came samples of acute and convalescent COVID-19. Sources were T cells, B-cell-depleted T cells, or PBMCs; the material itself was cDNA or gDNA.

This TCR was recovered from a woman in her forties or fifties with active or convalescent COVID-19. Sequenced: peripheral blood.

Here the CDR3 reads CTSIRTSGTEPNTGELFF. CDR3 DNA: TGCACCAGCATACGGACTAGCGGGACGGAGCCTAACACCGGGGAGCTGTTTTTT. The chain employs TRBV1 and TRBJ2-2; the D call of TRBD2 is as the table states it, not checked on the DNA. TRBV1 is annotated as a pseudogene. CDR3 size: 18 residues.